The 4 T cell receptor beta chains below come from one sample, sequenced in a study of radiotherapy plus CTLA-4 blockade in lung cancer. Sequencing used immunoSEQ multiplex PCR; TCRdb keeps in-frame clones, though not all of them. The sample carries some 49,000 clones, approximately 81% recorded once. Specimen: peripheral blood, collected from a patient treated with radiotherapy plus ipilimumab. Receptor source: a human donor with non-small cell lung cancer whose response to radiotherapy plus ipilimumab could not be evaluated.

This sequence joins TRBV5-4 and TRBJ1-1; no firm D call. Germline V gene sequence: CDR1 SGHNT, CDR2 YYREEE (reference sequence). The V end lost 2 bases, the J end lost 7 bases, and 12 bases lay between the germline ends. The CDR3 consists of 13 residues. CDR3 protein: CASSFRRAGEAFF. CDR3 coding DNA: TGTGCCAGCAGCTTTAGGAGGGCGGGTGAAGCTTTCTTT.

In this sample, this clone turned up a few times. This chain uses TRBV6-1 with TRBJ2-1, with 9 bases aligning to TRBD1. The V and J ends lost 0 bases and 1 base, in that order; junction bases with no gene match: 1. The germline gives CDR1 MNHNS, CDR2 SASEGT. CDR3 length: 16 amino acids. The DNA of the CDR3 is TGTGCCAGCAGTGAAGCCGACAGGGGGTCCTACAATGAGCAGTTCTTC. Protein sequence: CASSEADRGSYNEQFF.

The rearrangement joins TRBV6-6 to TRBJ1-2; perhaps TRBD1 as D (5 bases). The V end lost 0 bases, the J end lost 8 bases, and 10 bases lay between the germline ends. The CDR3 has 13 amino acids. Germline CDR1 MNHNY, CDR2 SVGAGI (reference sequence). Here the CDR3 DNA reads TGTGCCAGCAGTTACTCAGGGGTGGGCGGCTACACCTTC. Its translation is CASSYSGVGGYTF.

The chain carries TRBV19 and TRBJ1-2; TRBD1 is a possible D gene (6 bases). Germline CDR1 and CDR2: LNHDA and SQIVND (reference sequence). V lost 3 bases, J lost 5 bases, and 10 bases lay in between. The CDR3 contains 13 residues. The CDR3 bases are TGTGCCAGTAGTATCCACAGGGAATATGGCTACACCTTC. Its protein is CASSIHREYGYTF.